The entry below describes one T cell receptor (beta chain). The sample originates from a study of blood T cell repertoires in COVID-19. In the study overall: Samples of COVID-19 (acute and convalescent) were obtained from the United States, Italy and Spain. Nucleic acid was either cDNA or gDNA, and it came from T cells, B-cell-depleted T cells, or PBMCs.

The CDR3 covers 13 residues. Trimming left V 3 bases short and J 3 bases short, with 11 bases between. The V gene's germline CDR1 is GTSNPN and CDR2 SVGIG (reference sequence). Under the authors' procedure: Counts of nucleated cells, estimated from reference gene primer amplification, were obtained. Clones were read by immunoSEQ multiplex PCR, and TCRdb kept only the in-frame ones, dropping some. For V, J and clone size, that table is used; D and trimming come from the DNA. The table lists hundreds of thousands of clones, around four fifths of them singletons. The specimen was peripheral blood. The sequence was collected from a woman aged 40 to 50 with active or convalescent COVID-19. V and J are TRBV30 and TRBJ1-1, with D possibly matching TRBD1 (6 bases). The CDR3 bases are TGTGCCTGGAGAAACAGGGTGGACACTGAAGCTTTCTTT. Translating it yields CAWRNRVDTEAFF. The full variable domain, with the rest looked up from reference TRBV30 and TRBJ1-1, is SQTIHQWPATLVQPVGSPLSLECTVEGTSNPNLYWYRQAAGRGLQLLFYSVGIGQISSEVPQNLSASRPQDRQFILSSKKLLLSDSGFYLCAWRNRVDTEAFFGQGTRLTVV.